Reported below is one T cell receptor (beta chain). These data originate in a study of blood T cell repertoires in COVID-19. This CDR3 is built from 13 residues. The germline V and J ends were trimmed by 7 bases and 6 bases, with 15 bases remaining between them. From germline, CDR1 is SQVTM and CDR2 ANQGSEA. Sequenced by immunoSEQ multiplex PCR; TCRdb stores in-frame clones only, minus some. The table includes more than 35,000 clones, around four fifths detected once. This receptor was obtained from an elderly man with active or convalescent COVID-19. The rearrangement uses TRBV29-1 and TRBJ1-4, with D hard to call. Material: peripheral blood. The CDR3 protein is CSGRVGQDEKLFF. DNA of the CDR3: TGCAGCGGGCGTGTTGGCCAGGATGAAAAACTGTTTTTT.